The 22 T cell receptor beta chains given below trace back to one sample, sequenced in a study of vaccination effects on CD4 cells after COVID-19. Only in-frame clones appear in the TCRdb table, and some are missing; sequencing was by immunoSEQ multiplex PCR. The sample consists of about 22,000 clones, about 68% of them appearing once. Antigen-specific CD4+ T cells expanded by the ViraFEST assay with viral peptide pools were then sequenced. Following culture for around 9 days, CD4+ T cells were isolated. The study found no prior SARS-CoV-2 infection in the vaccine recipients, who tested negative for nucleocapsid antibodies. Antigens for these TCRs are unknown. The sample here was CD4+ T cells from PBMCs cultured with HCoV-NL63 spike peptides, taken before COVID-19 vaccination. The receptors shown here come from a human donor who received a COVID-19 vaccine.

The chain uses TRBV27 and TRBJ1-5; D perhaps matches TRBD1 (6 bases). V dropped 6 bases and J dropped 4 bases, with 13 bases sitting between them. Germline assignment: CDR1 MNHEY and CDR2 SMNVEV (reference sequence). This CDR3 spans 14 amino acids. The CDR3 DNA is TGTGCCAGCAGGGGAGGGGGGGTGAATCAGCCCCAGCATTTT. This gives the protein CASRGGGVNQPQHF.

This clone was seen a few times. The chain combines TRBV12-3 or TRBV12-4 with TRBJ2-7; perhaps TRBD1 as D (5 bases). The V end was cut by 3 bases, the J end by 2 bases, with 8 bases between. The CDR3 has 13 amino acids. The CDR3 DNA follows: TGTGCCAGCAGTTTGGGGCAGACCTACGAGCAGTACTTC. It yields the protein CASSLGQTYEQYF.

The chain employs TRBV30 and TRBJ1-1, with unresolved D. CDR3 size: 12 residues. Germline V gene lookup returns CDR1 GTSNPN and CDR2 SVGIG (reference sequence). Trimming removed 4 bases from V and 4 bases from J, with 10 bases in between. CDR3 protein: CAWKIGSTEAFF. In nucleotides, the CDR3 is TGTGCCTGGAAAATCGGCAGCACTGAAGCTTTCTTT.

This clone appeared once. The chain uses TRBV28 and TRBJ1-5, with 10 bases fitting TRBD1. The length of the CDR3 is 23 residues. In germline, CDR1 is MDHEN, CDR2 SYDVKM. With V trimmed by 6 bases and J by 0 bases, 26 bases remained unmatched. The chain's CDR3 is CASRESPLPIGTGVLNSNQPQHF. For the CDR3, the DNA is TGTGCCAGCAGAGAGTCCCCTTTACCTATCGGGACAGGGGTTCTAAATAGCAATCAGCCCCAGCATTTT.

This clone was seen a few times. CDR3 coding DNA: TGTGCCAGCAGCGTAGATGCTTTCGGGACTGAAGCTTTCTTT. Amino acids: CASSVDAFGTEAFF. The genes are TRBV9 and TRBJ1-1; D not resolved. Germline V CDR1 and CDR2: SGDLS, YYNGEE. The CDR3 has 14 residues. Deletions cut 0 bases from V and 5 bases from J, with 11 bases between.

V and J are TRBV5-1 and TRBJ2-7, with D uncertain. The CDR3 runs to 11 residues. V lost 3 bases and J lost 3, with 4 bases in between. Per the germline V gene, CDR1 is SGHRS and CDR2 is YFSETQ. The CDR3 sequence is CASSSDYEQYF. The CDR3 nucleotides are TGCGCCAGCAGCTCCGACTACGAGCAGTACTTC.

This chain uses TRBV30 with TRBJ1-2; tentatively, D is TRBD1 (5 bases). Germline CDR1 reads GTSNPN; CDR2 reads SVGIG (reference sequence). V lost 2 bases to trimming and J lost 7 bases, with 11 bases between them. CDR3 size: 12 residues. The CDR3 loop is CAWSRGQGGYTF. CDR3 sequence (DNA): TGTGCCTGGAGTCGGGGCCAGGGTGGCTACACCTTC.

The chain carries TRBV7-9 and TRBJ2-7; 9 positions agree with TRBD2. This CDR3 is built from 16 residues. CDR1 is SEHNR, CDR2 FQNEAQ, per germline (reference sequence). V was pared by 5 bases and J by 9 bases, with 17 bases of the junction left unmatched. The CDR3 is CASSPGRGGSGRVQYF. The CDR3 coding sequence is TGTGCCAGCAGCCCCGGGAGGGGCGGTAGCGGGAGAGTGCAGTACTTC.

This clone was observed a handful of times. The chain uses TRBV19 and TRBJ2-7, with unresolved D. Trimming took off 3 bases at V and 0 bases at J, with 18 bases between the two ends. Per germline, CDR1 LNHDA and CDR2 SQIVND (reference sequence). This CDR3 has 17 amino acids. In nucleotides, the CDR3 is TGTGCCAGTAGTATCTCATCGGTGGGCCAGAGCTCCTACGAGCAGTACTTC. Translation: CASSISSVGQSSYEQYF.

This sequence joins TRBV5-6 and TRBJ1-1; maybe TRBD1 (5 bases). Germline assignment: CDR1 SGHDT and CDR2 YYEEEE. V dropped 3 bases and J dropped 1 base, with 10 bases sitting between them. The CDR3 contains 14 residues. The CDR3 DNA reads as TGTGCCAGCAGCTGGGGGATGACGAACACTGAAGCTTTCTTT. Its protein is CASSWGMTNTEAFF.

The V call is TRBV6-4, the J call TRBJ2-3, with a possible D match to TRBD2 (6 bases). Between the trimmed V and J ends, which lost 6 bases and 6 bases, there was a span of 13 bases. Germline-derived CDR1 and CDR2 are MRHNA and SNTAGT. The CDR3 is 13 residues long. The CDR3 sequence is CASSALEGDTQYF. CDR3 sequence (DNA): TGTGCCAGCAGCGCGCTGGAGGGGGATACGCAGTATTTT.

This chain uses TRBV4-1 with TRBJ1-3, with D tentatively TRBD1 (6 bases). Germline V gives CDR1 MGHRA, CDR2 YSYEKL. The V and J ends lost 0 bases and 2 bases respectively, with 8 bases between them. This CDR3 comprises 15 residues. Written as DNA, the CDR3 is TGCGCCAGCAGCCAAGAGGGGACAACTGGAAACACCATATATTTT. Translating gives CASSQEGTTGNTIYF.

The J gene is TRBJ1-1, the V gene TRBV19; D may be TRBD1 (5 bases). The CDR3 has 15 amino acids. V was trimmed by 3 bases and J by 2 bases, leaving 13 bases between them. Germline V lookup: CDR1 LNHDA, CDR2 SQIVND (reference sequence). The CDR3: CASSIHRDPNTEAFF. The CDR3 region has the DNA TGTGCCAGTAGTATTCATCGGGACCCAAACACTGAAGCTTTCTTT.

This clone has ten or more counts. This chain connects TRBV29-1 to TRBJ1-2; possible D gene TRBD1, 5 bases. CDR1 is SQVTM, CDR2 ANQGSEA, per germline. CDR3 size: 11 residues. Deletions cut 6 bases from V and 8 bases from J, with 13 bases between. The CDR3 bases are TGCAGCGTCCTGGGGACGTTGGGCTACACCTTC. Translation gives CSVLGTLGYTF.

This clone has just one count. This rearrangement joins TRBV19 to TRBJ2-6; tentatively, D is TRBD2 (5 bases). V lost 10 bases and J 0 bases, leaving 19 bases between the germline ends. Per germline, CDR1 LNHDA and CDR2 SQIVND (reference sequence). This CDR3 region has 17 residues. The CDR3: CATSPSSRFSGANVLTF. Here the CDR3 DNA reads TGTGCCACCTCCCCCTCTAGCCGATTCTCTGGGGCCAACGTCCTGACTTTC. The variable domain in full, completed from reference TRBV19 and TRBJ2-6, reads DGGITQSPKYLFRKEGQNVTLSCEQNLNHDAMYWYRQDPGQGLRLIYYSQIVNDFQKGDIAEGYSVSREKKESFPLTVTSAQKNPTAFYLCATSPSSRFSGANVLTFGAGSRLTVL.

The V call is TRBV20-1, the J call TRBJ1-1; the match to TRBD1 covers 7 bases. The CDR3 totals 10 residues. J gave up 12 bases and V 1 base, and 2 bases lay outside the gene matches. Germline values: CDR1 DFQATT, CDR2 SNEGSKA (reference sequence). The CDR3 protein is CSARGQGTFF. For the CDR3, the DNA is TGCAGTGCTAGAGGACAGGGAACTTTCTTT.

This sequence joins TRBV6-2 or TRBV6-3 and TRBJ2-7; TRBD1 aligns across 10 bases. The CDR3 length is 14 residues. Germline V lookup: CDR1 MNHEY, CDR2 SVGEGT. V shed 5 bases, J shed 4 bases, and the junction held 5 bases outside the gene matches. CDR3 residues: CASSADRGSYEQYF. CDR3 DNA: TGTGCCAGCAGTGCGGACAGGGGGTCGTACGAGCAGTACTTC.

The rearrangement links TRBV7-9 to TRBJ2-5, with 11 bases aligning to TRBD1. Germline assignment: CDR1 SEHNR and CDR2 FQNEAQ (reference sequence). With V trimmed by 11 bases and J by 4 bases, 9 bases remained unmatched. The length of the CDR3 is 14 residues. Here the CDR3 DNA reads TGTGCCGCGGGGACAGGGGGTGTAGGAGAGACCCAGTACTTC. Its protein is CAAGTGGVGETQYF.

The chain couples TRBV12-3 or TRBV12-4 to TRBJ2-1; the D gene is possibly TRBD2 (5 bases). CDR3 size: 12 residues. With 3 bases removed from V and 8 bases from J, the gap between germline ends came to 8 bases. CDR3 DNA sequence: TGTGCCAGCAGTTTGAGGGCCGATGAGCAGTTCTTC. It translates to CASSLRADEQFF.

The chain has TRBV7-2 and TRBJ2-7, with no clear D. V gave up 5 bases and J gave up 4 bases, with 24 bases separating them. Germline loops: CDR1 SGHTA, CDR2 FQGNSA. The CDR3 has 17 residues. CDR3 amino acids: CASSLRKGKGSAYEQYF. In nucleotides, the CDR3 is TGTGCCAGCAGCCTAAGAAAGGGTAAGGGTTCTGCGTACGAGCAGTACTTC.

The chain employs TRBV5-1 and TRBJ1-1, with a tentative D call TRBD1 (5 bases). The CDR3 extends over 15 amino acids. V was shortened by 4 bases and J by 5 bases, with 18 bases between the two germline ends. Germline CDR1 reads SGHRS; CDR2 reads YFSETQ. The CDR3 reads CASSLGGRERTEAFF. In DNA form, the CDR3 reads TGCGCCAGCAGCCTGGGGGGACGGGAACGGACTGAAGCTTTCTTT.

The gene calls are TRBV20-1 and TRBJ2-5, with D perhaps TRBD1 (6 bases). The V gene's germline CDR1 is DFQATT and CDR2 SNEGSKA (reference sequence). The CDR3 loop spans 14 amino acids. V lost 3 bases and J 2 bases, leaving 13 bases between the germline ends. CDR3: CSASSQGPQETQYF. The CDR3 coding sequence is TGCAGTGCTAGTAGTCAGGGGCCTCAAGAGACCCAGTACTTC.